The clone carrying this TCR beta chain was seen more than once but under ten times. Antigen: not known. The germline gives CDR1 MDHEN, CDR2 SYDVKM. CDR3 length equals 15 residues. V was trimmed by 5 bases and J by 7 bases, leaving 15 bases between them. With a J-beta primer mix and a sample-barcoded 5' primer, a second PCR ran about 7 to 11 cycles. The authors tagged each cDNA molecule using a template-switch adaptor with 12 random nucleotides. Every sample gave at least 2.5 million paired-end reads containing CDR3. TCRdb fed the 5' RACE reads into MiXCR, producing one record per CDR3 protein. The data contain about 1.7 million distinct CDR3 sequences, 28% of them seen just once; the ten biggest clones take up roughly 8.2%. These data are taken from a study of blood T cells in healthy people across ages. Looking at the study overall: Template-switching capture recovered about one barcoded beta molecule per two T cells. Study findings and constraints: PBMCs left unsorted prevented a conclusive naive versus antigen-experienced comparison.

The source is a woman in her 30s in good health. The sequenced sample consisted of blood. This rearrangement joins TRBV28 to TRBJ1-6; TRBD1 is a possible D gene (5 bases). CDR3 in amino acids: CASSQSSGPNSPLHF. As DNA, the CDR3 is TGTGCCAGCAGTCAGTCTTCAGGGCCCAATTCACCCCTCCACTTT.